This T cell receptor (beta chain) originates from a study of blood T cell repertoires in COVID-19. Libraries were prepared by immunoSEQ multiplex PCR; TCRdb keeps only in-frame clonotypes and omits some of them. The sample has under 150,000 clones; 85% are singletons. Cohorts were based on clinical histories the participants reported. The V gene end was trimmed by 5 bases and the J gene end by 9 bases; junction bases not matched to a gene: 5. The CDR3 is 12 residues long. Germline lookup yields CDR1 LNHDA and CDR2 SQIVND (reference sequence). The sequenced sample consisted of PBMCs or T cells enriched from blood (not recorded which). V usage is TRBV19 and J usage is TRBJ2-5; 8 positions match TRBD2. This receptor was taken from a woman in her forties who had recovered from COVID-19. The CDR3 DNA follows: TGTGCCAGTAGTGGGCGGGGGGCGGCCCAGTACTTC. Its translation is CASSGRGAAQYF.